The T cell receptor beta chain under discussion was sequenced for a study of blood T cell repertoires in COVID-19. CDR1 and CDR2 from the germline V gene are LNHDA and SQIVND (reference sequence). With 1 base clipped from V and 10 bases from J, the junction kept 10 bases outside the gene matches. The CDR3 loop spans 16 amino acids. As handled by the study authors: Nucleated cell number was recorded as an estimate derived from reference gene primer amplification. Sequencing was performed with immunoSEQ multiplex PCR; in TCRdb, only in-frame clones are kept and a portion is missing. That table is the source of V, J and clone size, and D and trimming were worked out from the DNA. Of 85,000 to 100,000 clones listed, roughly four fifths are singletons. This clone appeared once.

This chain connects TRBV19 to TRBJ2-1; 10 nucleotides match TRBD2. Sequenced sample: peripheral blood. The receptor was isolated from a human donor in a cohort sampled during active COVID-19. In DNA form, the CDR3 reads TGTGCCAGTAGTATAGTGTCTAGCGGGAGAATTGGAGAGCAGTTCTTC. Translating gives CASSIVSSGRIGEQFF. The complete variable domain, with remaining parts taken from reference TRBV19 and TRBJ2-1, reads DGGITQSPKYLFRKEGQNVTLSCEQNLNHDAMYWYRQDPGQGLRLIYYSQIVNDFQKGDIAEGYSVSREKKESFPLTVTSAQKNPTAFYLCASSIVSSGRIGEQFFGPGTRLTVL.